The subject of this entry is one T cell receptor (beta chain). Its antigen remains unidentified. Other DNA sequences of this sample code for an identical CDR3. This CDR3 spans 15 amino acids. The ends lost 0 bases at V and 2 bases at J; junction bases unmatched: 1. Germline V gives CDR1 LNHNV, CDR2 YYDKDF (reference sequence). The study ran the assay at deep level. Only in-frame clones appear in the TCRdb table, and some are missing; sequencing was by immunoSEQ multiplex PCR. This sample yields around 1.4 million clones, of which roughly 98.5% are seen a single time; approximately 0.4% belongs to the top ten. The data stem from a study of shared clonotypes between healthy human individuals. Regarding the study as a whole: Relative to memory subsets, naive subsets generally showed larger estimated richness. Between a handful of donors, naive CD4 clonotypes were shared at a level of about 5%. At large depth, rarefaction still showed sorted-subset sequencing to be incomplete.

Sequencing used naive CD4+ T cells sorted from blood. Described subset: CD45RA+ positively selected. V is TRBV15 and J is TRBJ2-1, with TRBD1 matching 7 bases. This receptor was identified in a man aged 25 to 40 in good health. The CDR3: CATSREQGTYNEQFF. The CDR3 region has the DNA TGTGCCACCAGCAGAGAACAGGGGACCTACAATGAGCAGTTCTTC.